This T cell receptor (beta chain) comes out of a study of CXCR3-negative and CXCR3-positive naive CD8 T cells. Whole-study results and caveats: Similar TRBV-TRBJ gene usage was seen in naive CXCR3-negative and CXCR3-positive cells, but not in memory cells.

Of note for this clonotype: What it binds is not known.

The CDR3 contains 16 residues. Per germline, CDR1 WNHNN and CDR2 SYGVQD (reference sequence). 5' RACE that incorporated UMI labels was used to prepare the TRB cDNA libraries. TCRdb re-called the 5' RACE reads; every CDR3 protein appears as one record, without DNA. This repertoire includes under 50,000 distinct CDR3 sequences. This sequence was found in a human donor in good health. Some clones in this sample may be carry-over from other donors' samples. Sequencing was performed on naive CXCR3- CD8+ T cells from blood. Subset: CD45RO-CCR7+CD27+CD95- naive CD8+ T cells lacking CXCR3 (TNR3-). The rearrangement links TRBV10-1 to TRBJ1-2; TCRdb reports TRBD1, a call that lacks DNA to check it against. This chain's CDR3 is CASSRDRGRRNYGYTF.